This T cell receptor beta chain emerged from a study of response to subunit inactivated influenza vaccine. CDR1 is SGHDT and CDR2 is YYEEEE in the germline V gene. V was clipped by 6 bases and J by 1 base, with 11 bases between them. This CDR3 region has 13 residues. In TCRdb, the RT-PCR reads were re-called with MiXCR into one record per CDR3 protein. The table records over 400,000 distinct CDR3 sequences, approximately 12% of them present only once. Sequencing was performed on PBMCs from blood, taken around seven weeks after vaccination. V is TRBV5-6 and J is TRBJ2-7; no firm D call. The clonotype was recovered from a man in his fifties or sixties who received an inactivated influenza vaccine. The CDR3 region is CASIGPDSYEQYF. The CDR3 nucleotides are TGTGCCAGCATTGGACCCGATTCCTACGAGCAGTACTTC.